The next 20 T cell receptor beta chains were all read from a single sample in a study of blood T cell repertoires in COVID-19. Produced via immunoSEQ multiplex PCR; TCRdb's table is partial and in-frame only. Here the sample spans approximately 97,000 clones, 87% being singletons. The specimen was peripheral blood. Receptors were obtained from a human donor in a cohort sampled during active COVID-19.

The chain joins TRBV6-5 to TRBJ1-2; 7 nucleotides line up with TRBD1. Germline V gives CDR1 MNHEY, CDR2 SVGAGI. CDR3 length: 14 residues. The junction had 5 bases not matched to a gene; V was cut back by 6 bases and J by 1 base. Here the CDR3 DNA reads TGTGCCAGCAGGAACAGGGGATTTAACTATGGCTACACCTTC. Amino acid sequence: CASRNRGFNYGYTF.

CDR3 in amino acids: CSVTQGGGNEKLFF. The DNA for the CDR3 is TGCAGCGTTACACAGGGTGGTGGTAATGAAAAACTGTTTTTT. The rearrangement uses TRBV29-1 and TRBJ1-4, with D perhaps TRBD1 (6 bases). V was pared by 5 bases and J by 4 bases, with 14 bases between. This CDR3 contains 14 residues. The V gene's germline CDR1 is SQVTM and CDR2 ANQGSEA.

The genes are TRBV7-2 and TRBJ2-1, with TRBD2 matching over 13 bases. The germline V gene encodes CDR1 SGHTA and CDR2 FQGNSA. The CDR3 sequence is 15 residues long. J gave up 7 bases and V 5 bases, and 5 bases lay outside the gene matches. CDR3 sequence reads: CASSGGLAGRNEQFF. DNA for the CDR3: TGTGCCAGCAGCGGGGGACTAGCGGGAAGGAATGAGCAGTTCTTC. Complete variable domain (other parts from reference TRBV7-2 and TRBJ2-1): GAGVSQSPSNKVTEKGKDVELRCDPISGHTALYWYRQSLGQGLEFLIYFQGNSAPDKSGLPSDRFSAERTGGSVSTLTIQRTQQEDSAVYLCASSGGLAGRNEQFFGPGTRLTVL.

This clone occurred once. J is TRBJ2-7 and V is TRBV27; weak D call: TRBD2 (7 bases). The CDR3 is 15 amino acids. Germline CDR1 reads MNHEY; CDR2 reads SMNVEV (reference sequence). V lost 6 bases and J lost 6, with 21 bases in between. CDR3 region: CASRMIQGGFAEQYF. DNA for the CDR3: TGTGCCAGCAGAATGATACAGGGAGGGTTCGCCGAGCAGTACTTC.

This chain uses TRBV19 with TRBJ1-5, with 7 bases identical to TRBD1. The CDR3 sequence is 17 residues long. Unmatched junction bases numbered 10, after V lost 2 bases and J lost 3 bases. Germline V gene lookup returns CDR1 LNHDA and CDR2 SQIVND (reference sequence). The CDR3 DNA reads as TGTGCCAGTAGTATAAGGCAAACAGGGGTCGTCAATCAGCCCCAGCATTTT. Translating it yields CASSIRQTGVVNQPQHF.

This clone was detected once. The rearrangement joins TRBV3-1 (or the pseudogene TRBV3-2) to TRBJ2-5, with 7 positions matching TRBD2. Germline V gene sequence: CDR1 LGHDT, CDR2 YNNKEL (reference sequence). The CDR3 has 16 amino acids. J gave up 1 base and V 1 base, and 6 bases lay outside the gene matches. DNA for the CDR3: TGTGCCAGCAGCCAAGGTAGGCAGCGGGGCCAAGAGACCCAGTACTTC. Translation gives CASSQGRQRGQETQYF.

This clone came up once. The chain has TRBV10-3 and TRBJ2-7, with no clear D. The ends were cut back, 5 bases at V and 4 bases at J, with 18 bases in the middle. The CDR3 loop spans 15 amino acids. CDR1 ENHRY and CDR2 SYGVKD come from the germline V gene. The CDR3 loop is CAISSTEAVNYEQYF. Written as DNA, the CDR3 is TGTGCCATCAGTTCGACCGAGGCTGTGAATTACGAGCAGTACTTC.

The J gene is TRBJ2-1, the V gene TRBV5-1, with D perhaps TRBD2 (5 bases). This CDR3 comprises 14 residues. CDR1 and CDR2 from the germline V gene are SGHRS and YFSETQ. V was trimmed by 3 bases and J by 5 bases, leaving 12 bases between them. CDR3 amino acids: CASSSSGAHNEQFF. CDR3 DNA: TGCGCCAGCAGCTCAAGCGGAGCCCACAATGAGCAGTTCTTC. Supplemented by reference TRBV5-1 and TRBJ2-1, the full variable domain reads KAGVTQTPRYLIKTRGQQVTLSCSPISGHRSVSWYQQTPGQGLQFLFEYFSETQRNKGNFPGRFSGRQFSNSRSEMNVSTLELGDSALYLCASSSSGAHNEQFFGPGTRLTVL.

CDR3 amino acids: CASSPYGQGDYEQYF. Written as DNA, the CDR3 is TGTGCCAGCTCACCATATGGACAGGGAGACTACGAGCAGTACTTC. The V call is TRBV18, the J call TRBJ2-7; 8 positions agree with TRBD1. With 2 bases clipped from V and 3 bases from J, the junction kept 6 bases outside the gene matches. CDR3 size: 15 residues. CDR1 is KGHSH, CDR2 LQKENI, per germline.

This sequence joins TRBV7-3 and TRBJ2-7, with 8 bases identical to TRBD2. CDR1 and CDR2 (germline): SGHTA, FQGTGA. V trimming: 1 base; J trimming: 4 bases; junction bases outside the gene matches: 3. The CDR3 totals 14 residues. The CDR3 here is CASSLSASGYEQYF. The CDR3 DNA follows: TGTGCCAGCAGCTTAAGTGCTAGCGGGTACGAGCAGTACTTC.

V usage is TRBV3-1 (or the pseudogene TRBV3-2) and J usage is TRBJ2-2; no clear D. This CDR3 comprises 14 residues. The V and J ends lost 0 bases and 6 bases respectively, with 8 bases between them. CDR1 and CDR2 from the germline V gene are LGHDT and YNNKEL (reference sequence). CDR3: CASSQDLSAGELFF. The CDR3 DNA reads as TGTGCCAGCAGCCAAGATCTAAGCGCCGGGGAGCTGTTTTTT.

The chain recombines TRBV5-1 with TRBJ2-5; possible D gene TRBD1, 6 bases. With 4 bases removed from V and 4 bases from J, the gap between germline ends came to 11 bases. The CDR3 runs to 13 residues. Germline CDR1 SGHRS, CDR2 YFSETQ. CDR3 in amino acids: CASSTGFPETQYF. The CDR3, as DNA: TGCGCCAGCAGCACAGGGTTCCCAGAGACCCAGTACTTC. Looking up the rest from reference TRBV5-1 and TRBJ2-5 gives the full variable domain: KAGVTQTPRYLIKTRGQQVTLSCSPISGHRSVSWYQQTPGQGLQFLFEYFSETQRNKGNFPGRFSGRQFSNSRSEMNVSTLELGDSALYLCASSTGFPETQYFGPGTRLLVL.

This rearrangement joins TRBV7-8 to TRBJ2-5; 12 bases line up with TRBD2. V dropped 1 base and J dropped 6; count of bases not matched to a gene: 6. Germline V gene data show CDR1 as SGHVS and CDR2 as FQNEAQ. CDR3 size: 16 residues. The CDR3 nucleotides read TGTGCCAGCAGCTTAGGGACTAGCGGGACTAGAAAGACCCAGTACTTC. Its translation is CASSLGTSGTRKTQYF.

This clone appeared a few times. This chain joins TRBV28 and TRBJ2-3; D gene ambiguous. This CDR3 has 15 residues. Per the germline V gene, CDR1 is MDHEN and CDR2 is SYDVKM. The V end lost 4 bases, the J end lost 4 bases, and 15 bases lay between the germline ends. CDR3 nucleotide sequence: TGTGCCAGCAGTTCCCCTCCCGAGATGGCAGATACGCAGTATTTT. This translates into CASSSPPEMADTQYF. Filled out from reference TRBV28 and TRBJ2-3, the complete variable domain reads DVKVTQSSRYLVKRTGEKVFLECVQDMDHENMFWYRQDPGLGLRLIYFSYDVKMKEKGDIPEGYSVSREKKERFSLILESASTNQTSMYLCASSSPPEMADTQYFGPGTRLTVL.

The chain recombines TRBV2 with TRBJ1-5; the D gene is possibly TRBD1 (6 bases). The CDR3 length is 13 residues. The germline V and J ends were trimmed by 6 bases and 5 bases, with 11 bases remaining between them. CDR1 SNHLY and CDR2 FYNNEI come from the germline V gene. Written as DNA, the CDR3 is TGTGCCAGCAGACAGGGTTGGGATCAGCCCCAGCATTTT. It translates to CASRQGWDQPQHF.

J is TRBJ2-1 and V is TRBV1; the D call of TRBD2 is as the table states it, not checked on the DNA. TRBV1 is annotated as a pseudogene. The CDR3 runs to 17 residues. The CDR3 sequence: CTSSIPYGLAGNNEQFF. CDR3 nucleotides: TGCACCAGCAGCATCCCATATGGGCTAGCGGGAAACAATGAGCAGTTCTTC.

V is TRBV7-2 and J is TRBJ2-2; no clear D. Trimming pared 1 base from V and 5 bases from J, leaving 8 bases between. The CDR3 is 14 amino acids. The V gene's germline CDR1 is SGHTA and CDR2 FQGNSA. CDR3 residues: CASSLGGGTGELFF. The CDR3 coding sequence is TGTGCCAGCAGCTTAGGAGGTGGGACCGGGGAGCTGTTTTTT.

The chain employs TRBV6-5 and TRBJ1-2; 7 bases fit TRBD1. Germline trimming cut 5 bases from V and 4 bases from J; bases unmatched to any gene: 10. Germline CDR1 reads MNHEY; CDR2 reads SVGAGI. CDR3 size: 15 residues. The CDR3 reads CASSRRDSRPYGYTF. DNA for the CDR3: TGTGCCAGCAGTCGACGGGACAGCCGCCCCTATGGCTACACCTTC.

This clone was observed a single time. J is TRBJ2-7 and V is TRBV24-1; 8 bases align to TRBD1. Germline values: CDR1 KGHDR, CDR2 SFDVKD. This CDR3 is built from 15 residues. Trimming cost V 3 bases and J 5 bases; bases outside gene matches: 8. The CDR3 is CATSDPRDRYDEQYF. For the CDR3, the DNA is TGTGCCACCAGTGATCCCCGGGACAGGTACGACGAGCAGTACTTC.

V is TRBV9 and J is TRBJ2-5; TRBD2 matches at 10 bases. This CDR3 has 17 residues. The germline V gene encodes CDR1 SGDLS and CDR2 YYNGEE. J was trimmed by 5 bases and V by 3 bases; bases with no gene match: 13. The CDR3 nucleotides read TGTGCCAGCAGCGCCTGGGCTAGCGGGAGTCGGGGGGAGACCCAGTACTTC. Encoded protein: CASSAWASGSRGETQYF. Full variable domain (outside the CDR3, taken from reference TRBV9 and TRBJ2-5): DSGVTQTPKHLITATGQRVTLRCSPRSGDLSVYWYQQSLDQGLQFLIQYYNGEERAKGNILERFSAQQFPDLHSELNLSSLELGDSALYFCASSAWASGSRGETQYFGPGTRLLVL.